This T cell receptor beta chain was retrieved from a study of Ad26.COV2.S vaccination and SARS-CoV-2 variants. As for the study in general: Ad26.COV2.S shots went into the muscle once or twice, 56 days apart.

Worth noting for this clone: Its antigen remains unknown.

The CDR3 sequence is 16 residues long. CDR1 and CDR2 (germline): MNHEY, SMNVEV (reference sequence). The V and J ends lost 5 bases and 7 bases respectively, with 20 bases between them. The table came from immunoSEQ multiplex PCR; TCRdb's copy has only in-frame clones and leaves some out. The repertoire holds approximately 410,000 clones, with over 80% as singletons. The treatment is: 19 received Ad26.COV2.S at low or high dose, single or two shots; a few received placebo; per-sample allocation not given. The samples date from day 63 after the first vaccine or placebo injection. The shot given was an Ad26 vector that makes Wuhan-strain SARS-CoV-2 spike. Study observations and caveats: Whether participants received vaccine or placebo, their non-spike TCR breadth was similar. Once vaccination had occurred, spike-specific CD8+ and CD4+ T cell responses reportedly showed substantial breadth.

The clonotype was recovered from a person aged 18-60 years who received the Ad26.COV2.S COVID-19 vaccine or a placebo. Specimen: peripheral blood, collected in a trial of Ad26.COV2.S vaccine versus placebo. The chain joins TRBV27 to TRBJ1-4; tentatively, D is TRBD1 (6 bases). CDR3 DNA sequence: TGTGCCAGCAGTCCCTTAGGGGGACTGTCGTCTGAAAAACTGTTTTTT. It specifies CASSPLGGLSSEKLFF.